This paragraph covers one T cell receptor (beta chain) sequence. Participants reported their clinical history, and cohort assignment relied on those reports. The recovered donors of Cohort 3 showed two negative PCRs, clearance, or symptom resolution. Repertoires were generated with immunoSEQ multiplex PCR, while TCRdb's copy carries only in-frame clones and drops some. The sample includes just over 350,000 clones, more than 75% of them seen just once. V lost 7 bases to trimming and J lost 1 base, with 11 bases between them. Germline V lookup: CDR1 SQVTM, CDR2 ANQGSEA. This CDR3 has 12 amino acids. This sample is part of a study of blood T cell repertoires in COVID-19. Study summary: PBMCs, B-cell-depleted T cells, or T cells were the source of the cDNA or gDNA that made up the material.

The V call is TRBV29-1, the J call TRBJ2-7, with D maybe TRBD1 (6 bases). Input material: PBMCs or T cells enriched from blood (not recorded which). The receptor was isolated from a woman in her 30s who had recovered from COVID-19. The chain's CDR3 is CSAGTFSYEQYF. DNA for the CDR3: TGCAGCGCCGGGACATTTTCCTACGAGCAGTACTTC.